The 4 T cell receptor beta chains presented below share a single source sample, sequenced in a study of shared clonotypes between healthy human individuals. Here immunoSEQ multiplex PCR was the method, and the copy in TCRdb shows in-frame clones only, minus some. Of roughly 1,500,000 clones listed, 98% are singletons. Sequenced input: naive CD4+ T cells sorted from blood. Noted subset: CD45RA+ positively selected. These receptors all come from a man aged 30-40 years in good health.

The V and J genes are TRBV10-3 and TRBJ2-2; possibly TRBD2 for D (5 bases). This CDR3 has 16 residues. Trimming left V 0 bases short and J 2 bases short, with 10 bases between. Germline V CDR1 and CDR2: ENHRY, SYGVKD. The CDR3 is CAISESFGVNTGELFF. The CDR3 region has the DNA TGTGCCATCAGTGAGTCGTTCGGGGTAAACACCGGGGAGCTGTTTTTT.

CDR3 amino acids: CASIGRGGNNQPQHF. CDR3 nucleotides: TGTGCCAGTATTGGGCGCGGGGGCAACAATCAGCCCCAGCATTTT. This chain uses TRBV19 with TRBJ1-5, with D tentatively TRBD1 (6 bases). CDR3 length: 15 amino acids. Germline V gene lookup returns CDR1 LNHDA and CDR2 SQIVND (reference sequence). Trimming removed 7 bases at V and 3 bases at J, with 16 bases between.

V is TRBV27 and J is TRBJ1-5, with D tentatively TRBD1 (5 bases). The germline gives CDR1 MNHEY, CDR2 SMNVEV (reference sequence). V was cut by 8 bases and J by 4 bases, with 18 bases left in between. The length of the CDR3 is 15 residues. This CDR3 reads CASGQGGYGNQPQHF. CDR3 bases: TGTGCCAGCGGCCAGGGAGGGTACGGTAATCAGCCCCAGCATTTT.

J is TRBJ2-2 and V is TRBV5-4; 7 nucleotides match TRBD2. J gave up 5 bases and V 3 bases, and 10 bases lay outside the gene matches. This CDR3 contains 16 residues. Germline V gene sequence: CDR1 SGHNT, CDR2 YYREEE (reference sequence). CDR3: CASSSGRDRETGELFF. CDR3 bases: TGTGCCAGCAGCTCTGGGAGGGATAGAGAGACCGGGGAGCTGTTTTTT. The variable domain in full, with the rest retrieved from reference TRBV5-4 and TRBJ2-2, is ETGVTQSPTHLIKTRGQQVTLRCSSQSGHNTVSWYQQALGQGPQFIFQYYREEENGRGNFPPRFSGLQFPNYSSELNVNALELDDSALYLCASSSGRDRETGELFFGEGSRLTVL.